These 18 T cell receptor beta chains were all obtained from the same sample, sequenced in a study of blood T cell repertoires in COVID-19. Some clones are missing from TCRdb's copy, which holds only in-frame ones; the method was immunoSEQ multiplex PCR. The sample carries 270,000 or so clones, 84% recorded once. Sequenced sample: PBMCs or T cells enriched from blood (not recorded which). These TCRs come from a man over 45 who had recovered from COVID-19.

The CDR3 DNA reads TGTGCCAGTACCCGACAGGGGGCGACGGGAAACACCATATATTTT. Residues: CASTRQGATGNTIYF. This chain connects TRBV19 to TRBJ1-3, with 10 bases lining up with TRBD1. V lost 7 bases and J lost 4; bases outside the gene matches: 7. Germline values: CDR1 LNHDA, CDR2 SQIVND (reference sequence). The CDR3 runs to 15 residues.

J is TRBJ1-6 and V is TRBV6-5; D ambiguous. This CDR3 is built from 15 residues. V dropped 5 bases and J dropped 14 bases, with 22 bases sitting between them. Germline loops: CDR1 MNHEY, CDR2 SVGAGI. As DNA, the CDR3 is TGTGCCAGCAGTACCCCCGGGAGGGCCCACATCACCCTCCACTTT. This codes for CASSTPGRAHITLHF.

The chain has TRBV5-6 and TRBJ1-2; the D is unclear. The ends were cut back, 3 bases at V and 6 bases at J, with 24 bases in the middle. In germline, CDR1 is SGHDT, CDR2 YYEEEE. The CDR3 is made up of 17 amino acids. Here the CDR3 reads CASSWAFTGNTPDGYTF. DNA for the CDR3: TGTGCCAGCAGCTGGGCATTTACCGGGAACACCCCAGATGGCTACACCTTC.

With regard to this clone: A junction boundary mismatches the germline segment, possibly from a read error. The chain couples TRBV6-2 or TRBV6-3 to TRBJ2-1, with TRBD1 identical over 8 bases. CDR1 is MNHEY, CDR2 SVGEGT, per germline. This CDR3 is built from 17 residues. The CDR3 is CASSYSEIYTGTGGGVF. The CDR3 nucleotides read TGTGCCAGCAGTTACTCGGAAATATATACCGGGACAGGTGGGGGTGTCTTC.

The rearrangement uses TRBV12-5 and TRBJ1-5; D not resolved. Germline V gives CDR1 LGHNT, CDR2 FRNRAP. Trimming removed 5 bases from V and 9 bases from J, with 8 bases in between. This CDR3 is 11 amino acids long. DNA for the CDR3: TGTGCTAGTGGTCCCTATACGCCCCAGCATTTT. Its translation is CASGPYTPQHF.

The genes are TRBV5-1 and TRBJ1-2, with a weak D call TRBD1 (5 bases). CDR1 is SGHRS, CDR2 YFSETQ, per germline. CDR3 length: 14 residues. V lost 0 bases and J lost 6, with 12 bases in between. Here the CDR3 reads CASSLVGGGDGYTF. CDR3 sequence (DNA): TGCGCCAGCAGCTTGGTCGGGGGAGGAGATGGCTACACCTTC. Full variable domain (remainder filled in from reference TRBV5-1 and TRBJ1-2): KAGVTQTPRYLIKTRGQQVTLSCSPISGHRSVSWYQQTPGQGLQFLFEYFSETQRNKGNFPGRFSGRQFSNSRSEMNVSTLELGDSALYLCASSLVGGGDGYTFGSGTRLTVV.

The chain links TRBV24-1 to TRBJ1-1, with D possibly matching TRBD1 (6 bases). With 3 bases removed from V and 8 bases from J, the gap between germline ends came to 12 bases. The CDR3 totals 13 residues. CDR1 and CDR2 from the germline V gene are KGHDR and SFDVKD. Here the CDR3 DNA reads TGTGCCACCAGTGATGGGGGCGGAGCAGAAGCTTTCTTT. Translation gives CATSDGGGAEAFF.

This clone was seen more than once but under ten times. The CDR3 loop is CASSQGGGKRIEQYF. In DNA form, the CDR3 reads TGTGCCAGCAGCCAAGGGGGGGGCAAGAGAATCGAGCAGTACTTC. The chain joins TRBV4-2 to TRBJ2-7, with a tentative D call TRBD2 (7 bases). Germline CDR1 and CDR2: LGHNA and YNFKEQ. Trimming left V 1 base short and J 6 bases short, with 16 bases between. This CDR3 comprises 15 residues.

The chain employs TRBV5-8 and TRBJ1-3, with a tentative D call TRBD1 (5 bases). The V gene lost 6 bases and the J gene lost 4 bases, with 14 bases spanning the gap. The CDR3 sequence is 14 residues long. Germline CDR1 reads SGHTS; CDR2 reads YDEGEE. The CDR3 loop reads CASNLEGSGNTIYF. In DNA, the CDR3 is TGTGCCAGCAACCTGGAGGGGTCCGGAAACACCATATATTTT.

This clone came up a few times. The chain links TRBV19 to TRBJ1-5; 7 nucleotides match TRBD1. The CDR3 loop spans 15 amino acids. Trimming took 6 bases from V and 2 from J; bases not matched to a gene: 7. Germline V lookup: CDR1 LNHDA, CDR2 SQIVND (reference sequence). This chain's CDR3 is CASRNTGVGNQPQHF. The CDR3 DNA sequence: TGTGCCAGTAGGAATACAGGGGTGGGCAATCAGCCCCAGCATTTT.

The genes are TRBV5-4 and TRBJ1-2, with unresolved D. This CDR3 comprises 13 residues. Germline-derived CDR1 and CDR2 are SGHNT and YYREEE (reference sequence). V lost 4 bases and J 6 bases, leaving 13 bases between the germline ends. CDR3 sequence (DNA): TGTGCCAGCAGCGGCGGGCGGGGAAATGGCTACACCTTC. It is translated as CASSGGRGNGYTF.

The chain links TRBV19 to TRBJ1-4; 7 positions match TRBD1. V gave up 4 bases and J gave up 7 bases; unmatched junction bases: 6. CDR3 length: 14 amino acids. Looked up from germline, CDR1 is LNHDA and CDR2 is SQIVND (reference sequence). Here the CDR3 DNA reads TGTGCCAGTAGTACCCGACAGGGCGGTGAAAAACTGTTTTTT. Translating it yields CASSTRQGGEKLFF.

The chain employs TRBV4-3 and TRBJ2-2; 9 positions match TRBD2. V shed 2 bases, J shed 6 bases, and the junction held 7 bases outside the gene matches. This CDR3 has 16 amino acids. Germline values: CDR1 LGHNA, CDR2 YSLEER. CDR3 sequence (DNA): TGCGCCAGCAGCCAATTCACTGGGACTAGCCCCGGGGAGCTGTTTTTT. It is translated as CASSQFTGTSPGELFF.

The chain has TRBV9 and TRBJ2-5, with D possibly matching TRBD1 (6 bases). The CDR3 is made up of 14 amino acids. Germline V gene sequence: CDR1 SGDLS, CDR2 YYNGEE. V shed 2 bases and J shed 3 bases, with 11 bases lying between them. The CDR3 protein is CASSVQGIEETQYF. In DNA, the CDR3 is TGTGCCAGCAGCGTGCAGGGGATAGAAGAGACCCAGTACTTC.

The chain joins TRBV5-4 to TRBJ1-2; 9 nucleotides match TRBD1. V dropped 1 base and J dropped 3; count of bases not matched to a gene: 4. The CDR3 runs to 15 residues. Germline V gene lookup returns CDR1 SGHNT and CDR2 YYREEE (reference sequence). For the CDR3, the DNA is TGTGCCAGCAGCTTGATAGGACAGGGGTACTATGGCTACACCTTC. Translated: CASSLIGQGYYGYTF.

The chain employs TRBV28 and TRBJ1-2; 8 bases agree with TRBD1. V lost 0 bases, J lost 6 bases, and 6 bases stayed unmatched. The CDR3 extends over 15 amino acids. Germline loops: CDR1 MDHEN, CDR2 SYDVKM. The CDR3 DNA is TGTGCCAGCAGTTTATGGCAGGGGGCGAGTAATGGCTACACCTTC. Encoded protein: CASSLWQGASNGYTF.

The V call is TRBV5-1, the J call TRBJ1-5; TRBD1 might be the D (6 bases). With 4 bases removed from V and 0 bases from J, the gap between germline ends came to 20 bases. The length of the CDR3 is 18 residues. From germline, CDR1 is SGHRS and CDR2 YFSETQ. This CDR3 reads CASSPARGAEASNQPQHF. The CDR3 DNA is TGCGCCAGCAGCCCCGCCCGGGGGGCAGAGGCTAGCAATCAGCCCCAGCATTTT.

The J gene is TRBJ1-2, the V gene TRBV4-2; D might be TRBD1 (6 bases). This CDR3 has 17 residues. Trimming took 4 bases from V and 2 from J, leaving 20 bases between them. Germline V lookup: CDR1 LGHNA, CDR2 YNFKEQ. The CDR3 loop reads CASSPKPGRDINYGYTF. In nucleotides, the CDR3 is TGTGCCAGCAGCCCCAAGCCGGGCCGGGACATAAACTATGGCTACACCTTC.